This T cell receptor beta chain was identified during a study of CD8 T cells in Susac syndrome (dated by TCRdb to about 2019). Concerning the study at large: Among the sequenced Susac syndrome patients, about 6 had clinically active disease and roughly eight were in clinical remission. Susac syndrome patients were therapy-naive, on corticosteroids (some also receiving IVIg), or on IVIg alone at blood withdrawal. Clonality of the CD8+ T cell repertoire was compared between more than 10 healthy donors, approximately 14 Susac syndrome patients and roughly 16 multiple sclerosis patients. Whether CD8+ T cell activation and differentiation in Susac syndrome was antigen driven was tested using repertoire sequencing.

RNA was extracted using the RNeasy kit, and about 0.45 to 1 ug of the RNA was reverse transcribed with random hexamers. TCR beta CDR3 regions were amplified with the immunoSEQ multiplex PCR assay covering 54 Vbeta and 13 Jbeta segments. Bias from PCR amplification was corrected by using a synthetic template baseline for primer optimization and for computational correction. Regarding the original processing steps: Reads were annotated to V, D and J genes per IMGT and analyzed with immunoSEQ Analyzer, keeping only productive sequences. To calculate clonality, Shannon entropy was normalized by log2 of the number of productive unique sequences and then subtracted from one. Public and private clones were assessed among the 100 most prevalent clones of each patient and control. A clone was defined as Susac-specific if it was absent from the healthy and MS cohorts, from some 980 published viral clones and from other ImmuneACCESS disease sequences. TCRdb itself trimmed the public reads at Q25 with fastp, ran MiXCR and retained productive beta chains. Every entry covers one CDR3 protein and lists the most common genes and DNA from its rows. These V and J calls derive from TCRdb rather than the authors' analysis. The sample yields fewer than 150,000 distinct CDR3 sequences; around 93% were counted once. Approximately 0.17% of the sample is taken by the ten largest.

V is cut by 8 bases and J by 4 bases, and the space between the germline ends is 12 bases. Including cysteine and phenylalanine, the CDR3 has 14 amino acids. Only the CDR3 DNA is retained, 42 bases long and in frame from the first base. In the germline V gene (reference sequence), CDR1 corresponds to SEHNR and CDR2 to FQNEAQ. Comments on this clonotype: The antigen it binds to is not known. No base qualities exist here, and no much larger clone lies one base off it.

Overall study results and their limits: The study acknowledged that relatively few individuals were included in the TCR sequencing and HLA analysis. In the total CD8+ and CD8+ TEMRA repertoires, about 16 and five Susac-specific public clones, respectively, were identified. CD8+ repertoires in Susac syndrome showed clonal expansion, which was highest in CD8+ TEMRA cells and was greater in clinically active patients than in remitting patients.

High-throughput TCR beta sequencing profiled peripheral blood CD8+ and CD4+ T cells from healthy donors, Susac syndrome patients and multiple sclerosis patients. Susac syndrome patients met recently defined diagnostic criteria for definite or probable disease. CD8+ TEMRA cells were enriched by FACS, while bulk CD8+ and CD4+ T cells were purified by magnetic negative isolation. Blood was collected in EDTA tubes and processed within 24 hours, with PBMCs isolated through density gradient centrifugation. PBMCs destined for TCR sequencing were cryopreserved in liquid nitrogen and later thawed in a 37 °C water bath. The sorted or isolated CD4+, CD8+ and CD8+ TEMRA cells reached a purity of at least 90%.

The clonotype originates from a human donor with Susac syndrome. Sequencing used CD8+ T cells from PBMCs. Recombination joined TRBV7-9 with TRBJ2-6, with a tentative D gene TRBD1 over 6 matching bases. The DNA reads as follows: TGTGCCAGCTCGGACAGTACCGGGGCCAACGTCCTGACTTTC. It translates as CASSDSTGANVLTF.